This T cell receptor (beta chain) is drawn from a study of T cells in Graves' hyperthyroidism and ophthalmopathy. This clonotype has just a few counts. V dropped 2 bases and J dropped 7; count of bases not matched to a gene: 6. CDR1 is SGHDT and CDR2 is YYEEEE in the germline V gene. The CDR3 runs 14 residues. Amplification of TCR beta CDR3 regions was performed using RNA transcripts as template. The HTBI primer set drove a first-round RT-PCR of the TCR CDR3. TCRdb used MiXCR to reprocess the multiplex PCR reads, holding one entry per CDR3 protein. The sample comprises 300,000 to 450,000 distinct CDR3 sequences, less than 15% of which are singletons, and around a tenth rests with the top ten.

What was sequenced was blood. The chain employs TRBV5-6 and TRBJ1-5, with 7 bases that match TRBD1. This clonotype originated in a woman under 30 with Graves' hyperthyroidism. CDR3 residues: CASSLTQGGQPQHF. The CDR3 DNA sequence: TGTGCCAGCAGCTTAACCCAGGGGGGACAGCCCCAGCATTTT. Supplemented by reference TRBV5-6 and TRBJ1-5, the full variable domain reads DAGVTQSPTHLIKTRGQQVTLRCSPKSGHDTVSWYQQALGQGPQFIFQYYEEEERQRGNFPDRFSGHQFPNYSSELNVNALLLGDSALYLCASSLTQGGQPQHFGDGTRLSIL.